This TCR beta chain was captured by sequencing in a study of blood T cell repertoires in COVID-19. Produced via immunoSEQ multiplex PCR; TCRdb's table is partial and in-frame only. The sample carries 200,000 to 300,000 clones, 88% recorded once. The CDR3 loop spans 16 amino acids. Germline V lookup: CDR1 GTSNPN, CDR2 SVGIG (reference sequence). V shed 1 base, J shed 6 bases, and the junction held 11 bases outside the gene matches. This clonotype originated in a woman younger than 45 with acute or convalescent COVID-19. The specimen was peripheral blood. The chain recombines TRBV30 with TRBJ1-5; 8 positions match TRBD1. CDR3: CAWSGRSTGDSQPQHF. DNA for the CDR3: TGTGCCTGGAGTGGCCGATCGACAGGGGATAGTCAGCCCCAGCATTTT.